The clone carrying this T cell receptor (beta chain) has only one observation. The target antigen is unknown. This entry is derived from a study of CD8+CD57+ T cells in acquired aplastic anemia. Looking at the study overall: CD4+ and CD8+ cells, once sorted, gave DNA averaging roughly 3.2 ug. Study observations and caveats: The CD8+ Simpson's diversity of patients and controls was not significantly different.

The CDR3 spans 14 residues. The V gene's germline CDR1 is MNHEY and CDR2 SVGEGT. The trim removed 5 bases at V and 6 bases at J, leaving 7 bases unmatched. TCR beta VDJ combinations and CDR3 sequences were profiled from genomic DNA. From the reads, TCRdb called clonotypes with MiXCR, one entry per CDR3 protein. Of 150,000 to 200,000 distinct CDR3 sequences listed, 64% are singletons. The chain couples TRBV6-2 or TRBV6-3 to TRBJ2-7; 10 bases agree with TRBD2. The origin of this receptor is a human donor with severe aplastic anemia or a healthy control (not recorded which). Specimen: sorted CD4+, CD8+, or CD8+CD57+ T cells (not recorded which) from PBMCs. DNA of the CDR3: TGTGCCAGCAGTCCTGGGACTAGCGTCTCCGAGCAGTACTTC. Translation: CASSPGTSVSEQYF.